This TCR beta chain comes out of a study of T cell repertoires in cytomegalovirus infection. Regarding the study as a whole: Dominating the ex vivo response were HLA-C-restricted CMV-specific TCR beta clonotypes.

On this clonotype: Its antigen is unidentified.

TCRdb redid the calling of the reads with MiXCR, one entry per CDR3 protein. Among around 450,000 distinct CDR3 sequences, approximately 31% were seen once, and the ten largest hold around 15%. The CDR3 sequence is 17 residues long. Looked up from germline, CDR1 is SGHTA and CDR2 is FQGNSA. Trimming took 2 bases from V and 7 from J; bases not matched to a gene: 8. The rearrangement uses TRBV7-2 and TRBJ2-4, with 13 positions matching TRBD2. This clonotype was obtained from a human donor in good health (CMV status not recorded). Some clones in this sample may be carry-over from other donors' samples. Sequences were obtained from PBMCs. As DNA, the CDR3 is TGTGCCAGCAGCTTACGGACTAGCGGGGGCCCCATGAACATTCAGTACTTC. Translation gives CASSLRTSGGPMNIQYF.